One and the same sample provided the 5 T cell receptor beta chains below, sequenced in a study of T cell responses to AZD1222 COVID-19 vaccine. Generated by immunoSEQ multiplex PCR, the TCRdb table keeps only in-frame clones and is missing some. The repertoire consists of over 85,000 clones, with around 89% occurring once and the leading ten covering 7.5%. Source: peripheral blood, taken on day 0 of AZD1222 vaccination. These receptors all come from an adult in good health.

This clone is deemed medium-sized (0.01 to 0.1%). The J gene is TRBJ2-7, the V gene TRBV28; 7 bases align to TRBD1. The germline V gene encodes CDR1 MDHEN and CDR2 SYDVKM. The CDR3 length is 17 residues. Unmatched junction bases numbered 11, after V lost 3 bases and J lost 0 bases. The DNA for the CDR3 is TGTGCCAGCAGTTTGGGCCGGACAGGCGAGAGCTCCTACGAGCAGTACTTC. This codes for CASSLGRTGESSYEQYF.

A single count supports this clone. The genes are TRBV27 and TRBJ1-2; D not resolved. V lost 0 bases, J lost 0 bases, and 8 bases lay in between. The CDR3 spans 15 residues. Germline lookup yields CDR1 MNHEY and CDR2 SMNVEV (reference sequence). The CDR3 DNA reads as TGTGCCAGCAGTTTATCTGGTCCCGCTAACTATGGCTACACCTTC. Protein: CASSLSGPANYGYTF.

The chain recombines TRBV6-2 or TRBV6-3 with TRBJ2-7; perhaps D is TRBD1 or TRBD2 (5 bases each). V gave up 4 bases and J gave up 2 bases, with 12 bases separating them. This CDR3 comprises 14 residues. CDR1 and CDR2 (germline): MNHEY, SVGEGT. The CDR3 DNA reads as TGTGCCAGCAGTTCCGGGACGCCAACCTACGAGCAGTACTTC. Translated, it gives CASSSGTPTYEQYF.

The chain joins TRBV29-1 to TRBJ2-5, with TRBD1 matching 9 bases. This CDR3 region has 13 residues. V lost 2 bases to trimming and J lost 5 bases; unmatched junction nucleotides: 3. Germline values: CDR1 SQVTM, CDR2 ANQGSEA. CDR3 sequence (DNA): TGCAGCGTTGAAACAGGGGGCGATGAGACCCAGTACTTC. Encoded protein: CSVETGGDETQYF.

V is TRBV6-1 and J is TRBJ2-1, with 13 positions matching TRBD2. There are 18 residues in the CDR3. V shed 4 bases, J shed 0 bases, and the junction held 6 bases outside the gene matches. Looked up from germline, CDR1 is MNHNS and CDR2 is SASEGT. CDR3 loop: CASSGLAGGRSSYNEQFF. CDR3 sequence (DNA): TGTGCCAGCAGTGGACTAGCGGGAGGCCGGAGCTCCTACAATGAGCAGTTCTTC.